This T cell receptor beta chain emerged from a study of response to subunit inactivated influenza vaccine. Using its own MiXCR run on the RT-PCR reads, TCRdb lists one record per CDR3 protein. The sample includes more than 700,000 distinct CDR3 sequences, over 20% of them seen just once. The CDR3 contains 15 residues. CDR1 is LNHDA, CDR2 SQIVND, per germline (reference sequence). V dropped 6 bases and J dropped 3 bases, with 18 bases sitting between them. Findings and limits, study-wide: Authors suggested few new T cells are recruited by each seasonal influenza vaccination.

Note on this clonotype: The antigen remains unidentified.

The receptor was derived from a man aged 45-65 years who received an inactivated influenza vaccine. The V and J genes are TRBV19 and TRBJ2-7; D possibly uses TRBD1 or TRBD2 (5 bases each). Specimen: PBMCs from blood, collected roughly 5 days after vaccination. In DNA, the CDR3 is TGTGCCAGTAGACCCCGGGGCTCCCCAGACTACGAGCAGTACTTC. This translates into CASRPRGSPDYEQYF.